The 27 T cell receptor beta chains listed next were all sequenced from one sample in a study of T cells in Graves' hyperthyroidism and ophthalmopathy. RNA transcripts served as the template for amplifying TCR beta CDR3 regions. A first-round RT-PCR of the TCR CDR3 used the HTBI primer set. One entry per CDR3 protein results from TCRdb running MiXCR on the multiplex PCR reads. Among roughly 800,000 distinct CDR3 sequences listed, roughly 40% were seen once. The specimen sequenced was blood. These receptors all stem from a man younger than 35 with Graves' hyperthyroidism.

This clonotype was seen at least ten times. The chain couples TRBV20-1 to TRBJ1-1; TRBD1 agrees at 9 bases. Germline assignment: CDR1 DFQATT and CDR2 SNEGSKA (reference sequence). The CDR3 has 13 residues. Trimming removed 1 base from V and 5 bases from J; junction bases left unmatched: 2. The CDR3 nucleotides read TGCAGTGCTAGAGTGACAGGGGGGACTGAAGCTTTCTTT. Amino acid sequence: CSARVTGGTEAFF.

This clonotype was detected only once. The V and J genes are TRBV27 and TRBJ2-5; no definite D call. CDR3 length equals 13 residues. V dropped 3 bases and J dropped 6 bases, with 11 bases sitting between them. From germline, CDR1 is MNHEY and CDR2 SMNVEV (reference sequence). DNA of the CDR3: TGTGCCAGCAGTTTCGACCGTGGTCAGACCCAGTACTTC. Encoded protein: CASSFDRGQTQYF.

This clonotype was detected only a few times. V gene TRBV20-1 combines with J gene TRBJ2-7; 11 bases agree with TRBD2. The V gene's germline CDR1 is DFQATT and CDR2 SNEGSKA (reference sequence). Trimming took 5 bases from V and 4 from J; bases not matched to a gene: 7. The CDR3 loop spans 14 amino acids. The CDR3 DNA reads TGCAGTGCTGTTAGCGGGGGGGCGTTGTACGAGCAGTACTTC. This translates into CSAVSGGALYEQYF.

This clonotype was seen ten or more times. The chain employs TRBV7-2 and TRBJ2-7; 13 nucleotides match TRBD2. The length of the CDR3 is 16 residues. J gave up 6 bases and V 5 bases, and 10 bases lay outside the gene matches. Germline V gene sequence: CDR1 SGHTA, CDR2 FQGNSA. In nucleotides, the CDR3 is TGTGCCAGCAGCGGGACCGGGACTAGCGGGATGAGCGAGCAGTACTTC. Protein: CASSGTGTSGMSEQYF.

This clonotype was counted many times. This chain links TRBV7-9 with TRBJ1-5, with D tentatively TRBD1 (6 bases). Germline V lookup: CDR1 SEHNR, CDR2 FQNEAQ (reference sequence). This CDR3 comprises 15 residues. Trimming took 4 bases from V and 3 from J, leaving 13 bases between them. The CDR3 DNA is TGTGCCAGCAGCTCCTCGGACAGTTCCAATCAGCCCCAGCATTTT. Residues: CASSSSDSSNQPQHF. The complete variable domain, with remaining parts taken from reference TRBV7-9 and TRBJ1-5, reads DTGVSQNPRHKITKRGQNVTFRCDPISEHNRLYWYRQTLGQGPEFLTYFQNEAQLEKSRLLSDRFSAERPKGSFSTLEIQRTEQGDSAMYLCASSSSDSSNQPQHFGDGTRLSIL.

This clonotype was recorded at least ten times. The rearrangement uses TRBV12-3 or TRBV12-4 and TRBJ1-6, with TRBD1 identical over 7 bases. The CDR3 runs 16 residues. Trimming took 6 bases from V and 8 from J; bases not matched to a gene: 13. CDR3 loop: CASRAPRWQGDSPLHF. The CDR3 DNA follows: TGTGCCAGCAGAGCGCCGCGTTGGCAGGGGGATTCACCCCTCCACTTT.

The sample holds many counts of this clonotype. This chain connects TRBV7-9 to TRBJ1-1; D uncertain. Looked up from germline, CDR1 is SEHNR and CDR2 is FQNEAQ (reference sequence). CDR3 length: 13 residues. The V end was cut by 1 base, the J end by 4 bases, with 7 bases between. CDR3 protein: CASSLVTATEAFF. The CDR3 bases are TGTGCCAGCAGCTTAGTAACAGCCACTGAAGCTTTCTTT. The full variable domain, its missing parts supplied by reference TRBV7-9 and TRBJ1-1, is DTGVSQNPRHKITKRGQNVTFRCDPISEHNRLYWYRQTLGQGPEFLTYFQNEAQLEKSRLLSDRFSAERPKGSFSTLEIQRTEQGDSAMYLCASSLVTATEAFFGQGTRLTVV.

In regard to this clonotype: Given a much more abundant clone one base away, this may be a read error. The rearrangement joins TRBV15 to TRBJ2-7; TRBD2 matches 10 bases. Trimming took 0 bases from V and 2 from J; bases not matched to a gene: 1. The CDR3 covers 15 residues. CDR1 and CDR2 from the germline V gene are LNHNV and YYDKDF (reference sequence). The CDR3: CATSREAGGTYEQYF. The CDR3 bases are TGTGCCACCAGCAGAGAAGCGGGGGGGACCTACGAGCAGTACTTC.

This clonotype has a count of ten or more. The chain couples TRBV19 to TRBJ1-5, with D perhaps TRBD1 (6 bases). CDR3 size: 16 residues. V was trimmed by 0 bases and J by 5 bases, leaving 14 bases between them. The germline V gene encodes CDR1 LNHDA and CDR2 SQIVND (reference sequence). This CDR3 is CASSIDRTGRYQPQHF. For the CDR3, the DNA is TGTGCCAGTAGTATAGATCGAACAGGGAGGTATCAGCCCCAGCATTTT.

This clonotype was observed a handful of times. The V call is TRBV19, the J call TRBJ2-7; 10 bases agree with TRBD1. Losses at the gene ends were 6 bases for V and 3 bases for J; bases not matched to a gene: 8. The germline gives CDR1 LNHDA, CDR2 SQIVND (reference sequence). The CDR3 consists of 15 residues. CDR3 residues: CASRAYGQGGYEQYF. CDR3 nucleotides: TGTGCCAGTAGAGCATACGGACAGGGGGGCTACGAGCAGTACTTC.

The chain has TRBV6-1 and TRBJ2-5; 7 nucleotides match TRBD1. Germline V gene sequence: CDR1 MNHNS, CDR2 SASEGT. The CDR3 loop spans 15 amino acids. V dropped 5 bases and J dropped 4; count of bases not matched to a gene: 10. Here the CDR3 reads CASSYSDRVAETQYF. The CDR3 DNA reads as TGTGCCAGCAGTTACTCCGACAGGGTTGCAGAGACCCAGTACTTC.

The CDR3 DNA sequence: TGTGCCAGCAGTTACTCGATAAGTCAGGGATCCTACGAGCAGTACTTC. Translation gives CASSYSISQGSYEQYF. The V and J genes are TRBV6-5 and TRBJ2-7, with D possibly TRBD1 on 5 matching bases. The CDR3 is 16 residues long. With 0 bases removed from V and 1 base from J, the gap between germline ends came to 13 bases. Germline V gene lookup returns CDR1 MNHEY and CDR2 SVGAGI.

The CDR3 bases are TGTGCCACCAGCGAGTCCAATCAGCCCCAGTACTTC. Translation: CATSESNQPQYF. This chain uses TRBV24-1 with TRBJ2-5, with unresolved D. Trimming pared 7 bases from V and 9 bases from J, leaving 14 bases between. The germline gives CDR1 KGHDR, CDR2 SFDVKD. The CDR3 covers 12 residues.

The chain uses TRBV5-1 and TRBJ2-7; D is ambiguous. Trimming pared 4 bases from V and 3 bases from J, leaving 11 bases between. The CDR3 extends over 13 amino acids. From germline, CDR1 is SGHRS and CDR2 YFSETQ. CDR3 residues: CASSHSTYYEQYF. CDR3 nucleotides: TGCGCCAGCAGCCACTCCACCTACTACGAGCAGTACTTC.

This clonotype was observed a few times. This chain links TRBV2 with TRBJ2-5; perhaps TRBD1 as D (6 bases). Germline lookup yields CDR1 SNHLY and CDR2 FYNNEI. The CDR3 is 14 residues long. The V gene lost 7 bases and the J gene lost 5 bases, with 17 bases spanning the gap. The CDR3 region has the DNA TGTGCCAGCATTAAGACAGCGCAGGGGGAGACCCAGTACTTC. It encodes CASIKTAQGETQYF. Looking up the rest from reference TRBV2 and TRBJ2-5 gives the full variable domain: EPEVTQTPSHQVTQMGQEVILRCVPISNHLYFYWYRQILGQKVEFLVSFYNNEISEKSEIFDDQFSVERPDGSNFTLKIRSTKLEDSAMYFCASIKTAQGETQYFGPGTRLLVL.

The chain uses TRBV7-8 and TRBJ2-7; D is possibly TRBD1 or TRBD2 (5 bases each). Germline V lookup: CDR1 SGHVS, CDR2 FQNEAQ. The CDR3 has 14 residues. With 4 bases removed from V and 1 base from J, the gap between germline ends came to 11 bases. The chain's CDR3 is CASSSTGHSYEQYF. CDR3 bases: TGTGCCAGCAGCTCCACGGGGCATTCCTACGAGCAGTACTTC. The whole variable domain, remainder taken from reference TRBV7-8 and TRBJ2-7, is GAGVSQSPRYKVAKRGQDVALRCDPISGHVSLFWYQQALGQGPEFLTYFQNEAQLDKSGLPSDRFFAERPEGSVSTLKIQRTQQEDSAVYLCASSSTGHSYEQYFGPGTRLTVT.

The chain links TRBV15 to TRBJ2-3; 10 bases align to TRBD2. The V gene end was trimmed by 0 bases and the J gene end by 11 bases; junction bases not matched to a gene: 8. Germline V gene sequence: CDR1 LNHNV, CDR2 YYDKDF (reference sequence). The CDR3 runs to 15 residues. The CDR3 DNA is TGTGCCACCAGCAGAGACCTAAAAGCGGGAGGGGAGCAGTATTTT. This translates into CATSRDLKAGGEQYF.

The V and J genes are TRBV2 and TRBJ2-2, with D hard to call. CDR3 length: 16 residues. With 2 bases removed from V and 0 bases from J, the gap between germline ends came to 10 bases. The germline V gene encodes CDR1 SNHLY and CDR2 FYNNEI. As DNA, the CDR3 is TGTGCCAGCAGTGAACGCAGGTCCGCGAACACCGGGGAGCTGTTTTTT. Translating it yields CASSERRSANTGELFF.

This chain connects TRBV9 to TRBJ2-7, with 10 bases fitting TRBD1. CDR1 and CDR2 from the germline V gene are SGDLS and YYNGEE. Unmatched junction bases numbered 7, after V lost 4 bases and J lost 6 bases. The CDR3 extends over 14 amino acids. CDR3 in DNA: TGTGCCAGCAGCACCCGGGACAGGGGAGGCGAGCAGTACTTC. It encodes CASSTRDRGGEQYF.

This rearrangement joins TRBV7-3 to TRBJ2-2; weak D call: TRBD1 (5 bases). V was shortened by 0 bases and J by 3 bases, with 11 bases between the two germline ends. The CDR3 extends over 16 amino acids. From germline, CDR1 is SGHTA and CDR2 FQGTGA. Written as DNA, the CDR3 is TGTGCCAGCAGCTTAACAGGGGCAAGATACACCGGGGAGCTGTTTTTT. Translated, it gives CASSLTGARYTGELFF.

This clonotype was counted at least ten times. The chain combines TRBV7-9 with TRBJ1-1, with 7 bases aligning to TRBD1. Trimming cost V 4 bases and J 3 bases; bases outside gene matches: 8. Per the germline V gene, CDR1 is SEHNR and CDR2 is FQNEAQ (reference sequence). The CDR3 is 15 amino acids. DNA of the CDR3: TGTGCCAGCAGCTCGCGAGGGGGCGGGGACACTGAAGCTTTCTTT. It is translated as CASSSRGGGDTEAFF.

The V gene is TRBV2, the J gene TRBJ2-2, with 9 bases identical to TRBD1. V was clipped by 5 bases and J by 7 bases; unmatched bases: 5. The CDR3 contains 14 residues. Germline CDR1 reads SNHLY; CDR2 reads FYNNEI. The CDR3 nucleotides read TGTGCCAGCAGTTCGACAGGGGGACGCGGGGAGCTGTTTTTT. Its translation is CASSSTGGRGELFF.

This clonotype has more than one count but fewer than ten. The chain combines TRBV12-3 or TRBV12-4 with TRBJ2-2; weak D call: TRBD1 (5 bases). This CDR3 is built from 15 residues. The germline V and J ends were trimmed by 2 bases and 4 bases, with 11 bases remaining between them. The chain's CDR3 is CASSLNPQGTGELFF. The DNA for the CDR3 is TGTGCCAGCAGTTTAAATCCGCAGGGCACCGGGGAGCTGTTTTTT.

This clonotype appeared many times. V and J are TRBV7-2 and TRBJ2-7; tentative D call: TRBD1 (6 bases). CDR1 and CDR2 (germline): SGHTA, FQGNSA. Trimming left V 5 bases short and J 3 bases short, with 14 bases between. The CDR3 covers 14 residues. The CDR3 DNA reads TGTGCCAGCAGCCCCCTGGGGGCGGGCTACGAGCAGTACTTC. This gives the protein CASSPLGAGYEQYF.

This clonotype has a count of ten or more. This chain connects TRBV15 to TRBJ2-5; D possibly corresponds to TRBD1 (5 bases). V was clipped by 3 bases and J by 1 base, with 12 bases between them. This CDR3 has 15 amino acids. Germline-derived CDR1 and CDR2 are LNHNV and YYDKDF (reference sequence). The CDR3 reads CATSRMGQFQETQYF. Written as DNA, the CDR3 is TGTGCCACCAGCAGGATGGGGCAGTTCCAAGAGACCCAGTACTTC.

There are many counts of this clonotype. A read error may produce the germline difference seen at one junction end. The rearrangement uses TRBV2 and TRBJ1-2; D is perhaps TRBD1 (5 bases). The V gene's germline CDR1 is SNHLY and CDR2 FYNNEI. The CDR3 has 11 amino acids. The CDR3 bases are TGTGCCAGCAGTGACGGGGGTAGGGTGGATTTC. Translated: CASSDGGRVDF.

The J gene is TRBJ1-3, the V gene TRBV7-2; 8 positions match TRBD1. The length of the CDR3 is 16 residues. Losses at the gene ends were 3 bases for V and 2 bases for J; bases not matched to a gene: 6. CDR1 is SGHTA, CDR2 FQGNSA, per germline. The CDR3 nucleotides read TGTGCCAGCAGCTTGACAGGGGTTGGGACTGGAAACACCATATATTTT. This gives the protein CASSLTGVGTGNTIYF.